The clone carrying this T cell receptor beta chain was seen many times. Its matching antigen is unknown. In the authors' methods: What underpinned the distant-metastasis classifier for papillary thyroid cancer was the set of CDR3 differences across clinicopathological groups. With MiXCR, TCRdb called clones anew from the PCR reads. TCRdb, not the authors, supplied the V and J calls. Found here are 21,000 or so clones, around 20% of them singletons; the top ten hold roughly 28%. The sample is drawn from a study of metastatic and nonmetastatic thyroid tumors. Overall study context: Across blood and tumor or nodule tissue, repertoires from malignant and benign thyroid patients were compared with one another. Findings of the study overall: A significant increase in TCR beta diversity was reportedly seen in malignant thyroid tumors relative to benign nodules, in blood and tumor.

Unmatched junction bases numbered 7, after V lost 0 bases and J lost 0 bases. In germline, CDR1 is LGHNA, CDR2 YSLEER. The CDR3 spans 17 residues. Thyroid surgery took place with no prior treatment in any patient. The specimen was blood. The V gene is TRBV4-3, the J gene TRBJ2-7; TRBD2 matches 8 bases. This sequence was found in a female donor with papillary thyroid cancer or a benign thyroid nodule (not recorded which). Some clones in this sample may be carry-over from other donors' samples. The chain's CDR3 is CASSQDGSGMRSYEQYF. DNA for the CDR3: TGCGCCAGCAGCCAAGATGGTAGCGGGATGCGCTCCTACGAGCAGTACTTC.